This TCR beta chain originates from a study of cytomegalovirus exposure and HLA in healthy donors. Regarding the study as a whole: In vitro confirmation showed three CMV-associated chains to be CMV antigen specific.

13 Jbeta primers and 60 Vbeta primers were used for the PCR. Clones were read by immunoSEQ multiplex PCR, and TCRdb kept only the in-frame ones, dropping some. The sample yields about 270,000 clones, more than 55% seen once. As concerns this clone: Its antigen is undetermined.

CDR3 length: 12 residues. Germline CDR1 and CDR2: SGHTA and FQGNSA. Trimming shortened V by 1 base and J by 12 bases, and 10 bases separated the two germline ends. Material for sequencing was PBMCs. The origin of this receptor is a female donor in good health and CMV-seronegative. The chain links TRBV7-2 to TRBJ2-1; unclear D gene. The CDR3 bases are TGTGCCAGCAGCTTAGGCGGCCCATGGCAGTTCTTC. Residues: CASSLGGPWQFF.